The 22 T cell receptor beta chains presented below share a single source sample, sequenced in a study of shared clonotypes between healthy human individuals. TCRdb keeps only in-frame clones here, not all; method: immunoSEQ multiplex PCR. The repertoire consists of around 720,000 clones, with around four fifths occurring once and the leading ten covering 1.5% to 2%. The sequenced sample consisted of memory CD4+ T cells sorted from blood. This sample's subset: CD45RA-negative fraction. The source of these receptors is a woman aged 25-40 years in good health.

This clone occurred a few times. The chain links TRBV29-1 to TRBJ2-1; D is undetermined. CDR3 length: 13 residues. Trimming stripped 8 bases from V and 8 bases from J, with 19 bases between. Germline V gene data show CDR1 as SQVTM and CDR2 as ANQGSEA. CDR3 in amino acids: CSFWYSSGDEQFF. The DNA for the CDR3 is TGCAGCTTTTGGTACAGTAGTGGGGATGAGCAGTTCTTC.

The CDR3 here is CASSSWTRGADTQYF. The CDR3 coding sequence is TGTGCCAGCAGTTCCTGGACAAGGGGGGCAGATACGCAGTATTTT. This chain joins TRBV27 and TRBJ2-3; D tentatively fits TRBD1 or TRBD2 (6 bases each). CDR1 and CDR2 (germline): MNHEY, SMNVEV (reference sequence). This CDR3 comprises 15 residues. V lost 4 bases and J 4 bases, leaving 15 bases between the germline ends.

CDR3 sequence: CASSLDGRTDTQYF. In DNA form, the CDR3 reads TGTGCCAGCAGCTTGGACGGCCGCACAGATACGCAGTATTTT. J is TRBJ2-3 and V is TRBV7-3; D call uncertain. V was trimmed by 3 bases and J by 1 base, leaving 8 bases between them. The CDR3 extends over 14 amino acids. In germline, CDR1 is SGHTA, CDR2 FQGTGA.

This sequence joins TRBV5-1 and TRBJ2-5; TRBD1 is a possible D gene (6 bases). This CDR3 comprises 18 residues. V was pared by 0 bases and J by 4 bases, with 22 bases between. The germline CDR1 and CDR2 sequences are SGHRS and YFSETQ. CDR3 DNA sequence: TGCGCCAGCAGCTTGGCCCCCGGGACAATGAGCGCCACAGAGACCCAGTACTTC. As protein: CASSLAPGTMSATETQYF. Complete variable domain (other parts from reference TRBV5-1 and TRBJ2-5): KAGVTQTPRYLIKTRGQQVTLSCSPISGHRSVSWYQQTPGQGLQFLFEYFSETQRNKGNFPGRFSGRQFSNSRSEMNVSTLELGDSALYLCASSLAPGTMSATETQYFGPGTRLLVL.

In this sample, this clone turned up once. The sample contains more than one DNA sequence encoding this CDR3. The V gene is TRBV6-5, the J gene TRBJ2-7, with TRBD2 matching over 10 bases. There are 14 residues in the CDR3. From germline, CDR1 is MNHEY and CDR2 SVGAGI. Unmatched junction bases numbered 7, after V lost 7 bases and J lost 4 bases. CDR3 nucleotide sequence: TGTGCCAGCACCCGGACTAGCGGAACATACGAGCAGTACTTC. It specifies CASTRTSGTYEQYF.

The V gene is TRBV2, the J gene TRBJ2-5, with 10 bases matching TRBD2. From germline, CDR1 is SNHLY and CDR2 FYNNEI. Trimming removed 7 bases from V and 7 bases from J; junction bases left unmatched: 15. CDR3 size: 16 residues. The CDR3 nucleotides read TGTGCCAGCATGGTATCGGCTAGCGGGAGAATGGGGACCCAGTACTTC. Translation: CASMVSASGRMGTQYF.

V is TRBV7-2 and J is TRBJ2-3, with 8 bases identical to TRBD2. This CDR3 is built from 17 residues. Trimming cost V 0 bases and J 0 bases; bases outside gene matches: 5. Germline CDR1 is SGHTA and CDR2 is FQGNSA. The CDR3 reads CASSLAGSGSSTDTQYF. DNA of the CDR3: TGTGCCAGCAGCTTAGCGGGGAGCGGGAGTAGCACAGATACGCAGTATTTT.

The V call is TRBV5-1, the J call TRBJ1-4; D unclear. Trimming removed 3 bases at V and 5 bases at J, with 11 bases between. The CDR3 sequence is 14 residues long. CDR1 and CDR2 from the germline V gene are SGHRS and YFSETQ. CDR3 amino acids: CASSSGNPNEKLFF. The CDR3 DNA follows: TGCGCCAGCAGCTCCGGAAACCCCAATGAAAAACTGTTTTTT.

As to this clone: This may stem from a read error, because a much larger clone lies one nucleotide away. The J gene is TRBJ2-2, the V gene TRBV7-3; TRBD2 matches at 9 bases. Trimming removed 3 bases from V and 7 bases from J; junction bases left unmatched: 9. This CDR3 has 16 amino acids. Germline V CDR1 and CDR2: SGHTA, FQGTGA. CDR3 protein: CASSLLGSGSIGELFF. The CDR3 region has the DNA TGTGCCAGCAGCTTGCTGGGTAGCGGGAGCATCGGGGAGCTGTTTTTT.

This clone has a single count. The chain employs TRBV18 and TRBJ2-7; 11 positions agree with TRBD2. Per the germline V gene, CDR1 is KGHSH and CDR2 is LQKENI. Trimming at V came to 3 bases and at J to 7 bases, leaving 11 bases not matched to a gene. This CDR3 is built from 16 residues. The CDR3 reads CASSPRLAGYFGEQYF. The CDR3 nucleotides read TGTGCCAGCTCACCGCGACTAGCGGGATATTTCGGGGAGCAGTACTTC.

The chain has TRBV28 and TRBJ1-4; no reliable D call. CDR1 is MDHEN and CDR2 is SYDVKM in the germline V gene. V was trimmed by 3 bases and J by 4 bases, leaving 18 bases between them. The CDR3 is 17 amino acids. The DNA for the CDR3 is TGTGCCAGCAGTTTTCCCGGAATGGGCTTACTTAATGAAAAACTGTTTTTT. This gives the protein CASSFPGMGLLNEKLFF.

Comments on this clone: A single base is all that separates this from a far larger clone, so a read error is likely. The same CDR3 can be traced to other DNA sequences in this sample. The chain has TRBV7-9 and TRBJ2-5; D remains unclear. V was shortened by 1 base and J by 0 bases, with 3 bases between the two germline ends. There are 13 residues in the CDR3. The germline gives CDR1 SEHNR, CDR2 FQNEAQ (reference sequence). CDR3 DNA sequence: TGTGCCAGCAGCTTAGGGTACCAAGAGACCCAGTACTTC. Its protein is CASSLGYQETQYF. The full variable domain, with the rest looked up from reference TRBV7-9 and TRBJ2-5, is DTGVSQNPRHKITKRGQNVTFRCDPISEHNRLYWYRQTLGQGPEFLTYFQNEAQLEKSRLLSDRFSAERPKGSFSTLEIQRTEQGDSAMYLCASSLGYQETQYFGPGTRLLVL.

Points on this clone: A single base separates this from a much larger clone, so it may be a read error. The rearrangement links TRBV6-6 to TRBJ1-1; the D is unclear. Germline V CDR1 and CDR2: MNHNY, SVGAGI (reference sequence). This CDR3 has 12 amino acids. The germline V and J ends were trimmed by 5 bases and 0 bases, with 4 bases remaining between them. CDR3 residues: CASSRLNTEAFF. For the CDR3, the DNA is TGTGCCAGCAGTCGATTGAACACTGAAGCTTTCTTT.

This chain links TRBV6-5 with TRBJ1-5; weak D call: TRBD1 (6 bases). Germline CDR1 and CDR2: MNHEY and SVGAGI. The CDR3 has 15 residues. V gave up 4 bases and J gave up 1 base, with 11 bases separating them. CDR3: CASSLKGGSNQPQHF. The CDR3 nucleotides read TGTGCCAGCAGTTTAAAGGGGGGAAGCAATCAGCCCCAGCATTTT.

The rearrangement links TRBV11-3 to TRBJ1-1; tentative D call: TRBD1 (6 bases). In germline, CDR1 is SGHNT, CDR2 YENEEA. Trimming took off 4 bases at V and 1 base at J, with 13 bases between the two ends. This CDR3 is built from 15 residues. The CDR3 DNA reads as TGTGCCAGCAGCTCAGGGGTTGAGGGGAACACTGAAGCTTTCTTT. Encoded protein: CASSSGVEGNTEAFF.

As for this clone: A read error is likely here: a far larger clone is one base away. The chain uses TRBV7-3 and TRBJ2-3; D unresolved. This CDR3 is built from 16 residues. Germline lookup yields CDR1 SGHTA and CDR2 FQGTGA. The CDR3 DNA sequence: TGTGCCAGCAGCTCCCCCGGCGGAGCCCACACAAATACGCAGTATTTT. Its translation: CASSSPGGAHTNTQYF.

In this sample, this clone turned up once. The CDR3 bases are TGCAGCGTGAGGGGGATCGGGGATAGCCAAGAGACCCAGTACTTC. Translating gives CSVRGIGDSQETQYF. This rearrangement joins TRBV29-1 to TRBJ2-5; D may be TRBD1 (6 bases). V lost 6 bases, J lost 1 base, and 18 bases lay in between. The CDR3 loop spans 15 amino acids. Germline CDR1 SQVTM, CDR2 ANQGSEA.

The chain recombines TRBV2 with TRBJ1-5; D gene ambiguous. The V end was cut by 4 bases, the J end by 2 bases, with 12 bases between. Germline V gene sequence: CDR1 SNHLY, CDR2 FYNNEI. The CDR3 is made up of 15 amino acids. Here the CDR3 DNA reads TGTGCCAGCAGTGTACCGGGAGGGCGCAATCAGCCCCAGCATTTT. Translation: CASSVPGGRNQPQHF.

V usage is TRBV27 and J usage is TRBJ1-2; D unclear. The CDR3 spans 15 residues. With 2 bases removed from V and 1 base from J, the gap between germline ends came to 11 bases. Germline CDR1 MNHEY, CDR2 SMNVEV (reference sequence). CDR3 amino acids: CASSLRWQNNYGYTF. CDR3 DNA: TGTGCCAGCAGTTTAAGATGGCAGAATAACTATGGCTACACCTTC.

The chain recombines TRBV28 with TRBJ2-6; unclear D gene. The germline V and J ends were trimmed by 8 bases and 0 bases, with 11 bases remaining between them. The germline V gene encodes CDR1 MDHEN and CDR2 SYDVKM. This CDR3 region has 15 residues. CDR3 sequence reads: CASGAPSSGANVLTF. The CDR3 region has the DNA TGTGCCAGCGGAGCCCCGAGCTCTGGGGCCAACGTCCTGACTTTC.

The chain has TRBV28 and TRBJ2-1; 11 bases line up with TRBD2. Germline lookup yields CDR1 MDHEN and CDR2 SYDVKM. J lost 8 bases, V lost 6 bases, and 3 bases had no gene match. This CDR3 is built from 13 residues. DNA of the CDR3: TGTGCCAGCAGACTAGCGGGAGTCTATGAGCAGTTCTTC. Protein: CASRLAGVYEQFF.

The V gene is TRBV5-1, the J gene TRBJ1-4; D is uncertain. Germline V gene sequence: CDR1 SGHRS, CDR2 YFSETQ. V lost 1 base and J 7 bases, leaving 11 bases between the germline ends. The CDR3 contains 14 residues. CDR3 region: CASSLTEGGEKLFF. The DNA for the CDR3 is TGCGCCAGCAGCTTGACTGAGGGCGGTGAAAAACTGTTTTTT.